These 21 T cell receptor beta chains came from one sample sequenced in a study of T cells in localized non-small cell lung cancer. This table comes from immunoSEQ multiplex PCR, and its TCRdb copy is limited to in-frame clones, with some not included. The data contain about 33,000 clones, approximately 87% of them singletons. The specimen was peripheral blood, collected before any cancer treatment. The receptors come from a man between 40 and 75 years old with stage I lung adenocarcinoma.

The chain is built from TRBV11-2 and TRBJ2-1; perhaps D is TRBD1 or TRBD2 (5 bases each). V lost 4 bases and J 12 bases, leaving 10 bases between the germline ends. This CDR3 is 11 amino acids long. Germline lookup yields CDR1 SGHAT and CDR2 FQNNGV. CDR3 residues: CASSSGGWQFF. CDR3 DNA sequence: TGTGCCAGCAGCTCTGGGGGTTGGCAGTTCTTC.

The CDR3 reads CASSQDPNGGDTVGYGYTF. CDR3 bases: TGTGCCAGCAGCCAAGATCCTAACGGGGGCGATACTGTGGGGTATGGCTACACCTTC. The chain couples TRBV4-2 to TRBJ1-2, with D perhaps TRBD1 (6 bases). The CDR3 sequence is 19 residues long. The V gene lost 0 bases and the J gene lost 5 bases, with 25 bases spanning the gap. Per the germline V gene, CDR1 is LGHNA and CDR2 is YNFKEQ.

V and J are TRBV7-6 and TRBJ2-1; no definite D call. Germline V lookup: CDR1 SGHVS, CDR2 FNYEAQ. The CDR3 consists of 12 residues. V lost 7 bases and J 9 bases, leaving 13 bases between the germline ends. This CDR3 reads CASTGRFTEQFF. The CDR3, as DNA: TGTGCCAGCACCGGTAGGTTCACTGAGCAGTTCTTC.

The CDR3 region has the DNA TGTGCCTGGAGCCGAGGAGCAGGGAGGAACGAGCAGTACTTC. It yields the protein CAWSRGAGRNEQYF. The chain has TRBV30 and TRBJ2-7, with a tentative D call TRBD2 (6 bases). Germline values: CDR1 GTSNPN, CDR2 SVGIG (reference sequence). Trimming took off 3 bases at V and 5 bases at J, with 17 bases between the two ends. CDR3 size: 14 residues.

The chain links TRBV7-9 to TRBJ1-1; D unclear. CDR3 length: 12 amino acids. Germline V gives CDR1 SEHNR, CDR2 FQNEAQ (reference sequence). Trimming removed 4 bases at V and 11 bases at J, with 14 bases between. The CDR3 DNA follows: TGTGCCAGCAGCTCCACCGACACTCTTGCTTTCTTT. Translation gives CASSSTDTLAFF. Full variable domain (outside the CDR3, taken from reference TRBV7-9 and TRBJ1-1): DTGVSQNPRHKITKRGQNVTFRCDPISEHNRLYWYRQTLGQGPEFLTYFQNEAQLEKSRLLSDRFSAERPKGSFSTLEIQRTEQGDSAMYLCASSSTDTLAFFGQGTRLTVV.

This chain links TRBV7-9 with TRBJ2-4, with D unresolved. This CDR3 has 14 residues. Trimming pared 1 base from V and 0 bases from J, leaving 4 bases between. Looked up from germline, CDR1 is SEHNR and CDR2 is FQNEAQ (reference sequence). The CDR3 DNA follows: TGTGCCAGCAGCTTAGGGGGAGCCAAAAACATTCAGTACTTC. Protein: CASSLGGAKNIQYF.

This chain links TRBV2 with TRBJ1-4; 8 bases fit TRBD1. The V and J ends lost 4 bases and 6 bases, in that order; junction bases with no gene match: 4. Germline V gene data show CDR1 as SNHLY and CDR2 as FYNNEI. The CDR3 runs to 14 residues. CDR3 residues: CASSVEDRDEKLFF. In DNA form, the CDR3 reads TGTGCCAGCAGTGTAGAGGACAGGGATGAAAAACTGTTTTTT.

The rearrangement links TRBV19 to TRBJ2-7; a weak D match, TRBD2 (5 bases). Per the germline V gene, CDR1 is LNHDA and CDR2 is SQIVND (reference sequence). This CDR3 is built from 13 residues. V was pared by 7 bases and J by 3 bases, with 13 bases between. The CDR3 DNA is TGTGCCAGTAAAAGAGGACTGAACTACGAGCAGTACTTC. It translates to CASKRGLNYEQYF.

The chain has TRBV2 and TRBJ1-2, with TRBD1 as a possible D gene (5 bases). The CDR3 is 13 amino acids. Germline assignment: CDR1 SNHLY and CDR2 FYNNEI. V lost 5 bases and J lost 7, with 14 bases in between. CDR3 coding DNA: TGTGCCAGCAGTTCCGCGGGGGTGAGTGGCTACACCTTC. Protein product: CASSSAGVSGYTF. The full variable domain, rest sourced from reference TRBV2 and TRBJ1-2, is EPEVTQTPSHQVTQMGQEVILRCVPISNHLYFYWYRQILGQKVEFLVSFYNNEISEKSEIFDDQFSVERPDGSNFTLKIRSTKLEDSAMYFCASSSAGVSGYTFGSGTRLTVV.

This chain connects TRBV11-2 to TRBJ2-3; 9 bases fit TRBD2. Germline loops: CDR1 SGHAT, CDR2 FQNNGV. Losses at the gene ends were 0 bases for V and 5 bases for J; bases not matched to a gene: 9. The CDR3 runs to 17 residues. CDR3: CASSLDRASGVIDTQYF. CDR3 bases: TGTGCCAGCAGCTTAGATCGGGCTAGCGGGGTGATAGATACGCAGTATTTT.

The chain carries TRBV7-6 and TRBJ1-2; a possible D gene is TRBD1 (5 bases). Germline V lookup: CDR1 SGHVS, CDR2 FNYEAQ. This CDR3 has 13 amino acids. V lost 4 bases and J 3 bases, leaving 9 bases between the germline ends. CDR3 sequence reads: CASSSRDDYGYTF. CDR3 bases: TGTGCCAGCAGCTCCAGGGACGACTATGGCTACACCTTC.

V gene TRBV11-2 combines with J gene TRBJ2-7; 8 bases align to TRBD1. V lost 0 bases to trimming and J lost 3 bases; unmatched junction nucleotides: 7. This CDR3 has 16 amino acids. CDR1 is SGHAT and CDR2 is FQNNGV in the germline V gene. This CDR3 is CASSLEPQGGRYEQYF. CDR3 nucleotides: TGTGCCAGCAGCTTAGAACCACAGGGGGGACGCTACGAGCAGTACTTC.

This clone was detected a few times. The rearrangement uses TRBV5-1 and TRBJ2-1, with 14 bases matching TRBD2. Germline CDR1 SGHRS, CDR2 YFSETQ. The CDR3 loop spans 17 amino acids. V lost 0 bases to trimming and J lost 8 bases; unmatched junction nucleotides: 7. The CDR3 DNA sequence: TGCGCCAGCAGCTTGGTCTACGGGACTAGCGGGGGATATGAGCAGTTCTTC. Protein: CASSLVYGTSGGYEQFF. The full variable domain, with the rest looked up from reference TRBV5-1 and TRBJ2-1, is KAGVTQTPRYLIKTRGQQVTLSCSPISGHRSVSWYQQTPGQGLQFLFEYFSETQRNKGNFPGRFSGRQFSNSRSEMNVSTLELGDSALYLCASSLVYGTSGGYEQFFGPGTRLTVL.

This chain connects TRBV10-3 to TRBJ1-6, with D perhaps matching TRBD1 (6 bases). V gave up 8 bases and J gave up 7 bases, with 21 bases separating them. The CDR3 is made up of 16 amino acids. The germline V gene has CDR1 ENHRY and CDR2 SYGVKD. The CDR3 loop reads CAIEIRQVGLNSPLHF. CDR3 bases: TGTGCCATCGAAATACGACAGGTAGGTTTAAATTCACCCCTCCACTTT.

The rearrangement joins TRBV18 to TRBJ2-7; D is tentatively TRBD1 or TRBD2 (5 bases each). The germline V and J ends were trimmed by 3 bases and 4 bases, with 13 bases remaining between them. Looked up from germline, CDR1 is KGHSH and CDR2 is LQKENI. The CDR3 runs 14 residues. CDR3 sequence: CASSPDSVAYEQYF. CDR3 nucleotides: TGTGCCAGCTCACCCGACAGTGTAGCGTACGAGCAGTACTTC.

The V gene is TRBV2, the J gene TRBJ1-2; 9 bases are a match to TRBD1. Germline V gives CDR1 SNHLY, CDR2 FYNNEI. J was trimmed by 7 bases and V by 4 bases; bases with no gene match: 4. CDR3 length: 13 residues. The CDR3 sequence is CASSADRGSGYTF. CDR3 bases: TGTGCCAGCAGTGCGGACAGGGGATCTGGCTACACCTTC.

V and J are TRBV9 and TRBJ1-5, with 7 positions matching TRBD1. The length of the CDR3 is 14 residues. Germline V gives CDR1 SGDLS, CDR2 YYNGEE. The J segment lost 4 bases and the V segment lost 2 bases, leaving 3 bases of the junction unmatched. The CDR3 reads CASSVGTENQPQHF. The CDR3, as DNA: TGTGCCAGCAGCGTTGGGACAGAGAATCAGCCCCAGCATTTT.

The chain is built from TRBV27 and TRBJ1-2; no reliable D call. The CDR3 loop spans 14 amino acids. The V end lost 5 bases, the J end lost 7 bases, and 17 bases lay between the germline ends. Germline-derived CDR1 and CDR2 are MNHEY and SMNVEV (reference sequence). The CDR3 region has the DNA TGTGCCAGCAGTCCTAGCCCCAGGCTGGTTGGCTACACCTTC. The encoded protein is CASSPSPRLVGYTF.

The chain couples TRBV5-5 to TRBJ1-2, with D possibly TRBD1 on 6 matching bases. The V end was cut by 0 bases, the J end by 4 bases, with 16 bases between. Per the germline V gene, CDR1 is SGHKS and CDR2 is YYEKEE (reference sequence). This CDR3 comprises 16 residues. The CDR3 spells CASSLGGGPGSYGYTF. The DNA of the CDR3 is TGTGCCAGCAGCTTGGGAGGGGGACCGGGTAGCTATGGCTACACCTTC. Together with reference TRBV5-5 and TRBJ1-2, the CDR3 gives the full variable domain: DAGVTQSPTHLIKTRGQQVTLRCSPISGHKSVSWYQQVLGQGPQFIFQYYEKEERGRGNFPDRFSARQFPNYSSELNVNALLLGDSALYLCASSLGGGPGSYGYTFGSGTRLTVV.

The chain carries TRBV25-1 and TRBJ2-3; 8 positions match TRBD2. Germline values: CDR1 MGHDK, CDR2 SYGVNS. This CDR3 comprises 16 residues. Unmatched junction bases numbered 6, after V lost 1 base and J lost 3 bases. This CDR3 is CASSEFASGGTDTQYF. The CDR3, as DNA: TGTGCCAGCAGTGAATTCGCGAGCGGGGGAACAGATACGCAGTATTTT.

This clone was detected only once. V and J are TRBV9 and TRBJ1-4; D gene unclear. V was clipped by 6 bases and J by 3 bases, with 15 bases between them. The CDR3 consists of 15 residues. The germline CDR1 and CDR2 sequences are SGDLS and YYNGEE. The CDR3 loop reads CASTVSGNSNEKLFF. The CDR3 region has the DNA TGTGCCAGCACCGTTTCGGGGAATTCTAATGAAAAACTGTTTTTT.